The rows below give T cell receptor beta chains drawn from one sample of a study of regulatory T cells in long-lasting Graves disease. TCRdb ran MiXCR on the multiplex PCR reads and lists one entry per CDR3 protein. This sample has 400,000 to 500,000 distinct CDR3 sequences, with under 25% found just once. Here the sequenced sample was peripheral blood mononuclear cells (PBMCs), taken when the disease was refractory, from a patient treated with antithyroid drugs. The receptors derive from a female donor with Graves disease. CDR3s include the opening cysteine and the closing phenylalanine or tryptophan.

v_call cdr3_aa
TRBV28 CASSALPALTIYF
TRBV2 CASSPVDSPNYGYTF
TRBV4-2 CASSQASSGPYYEQYF
TRBV2 CASSETAEETQYF
TRBV28 CASKSQLLTGNTIYF
TRBV20-1 CSASRGAHSYEQYF
TRBV6-1 CASSEARPVGAFF
TRBV12-3/TRBV12-4 CASSRDSYNSYEQYF
TRBV7-3 CASGSGGTDTQYF
TRBV12-3/TRBV12-4 CASSSGHGVF
TRBV6-7 CASIPPGLETYEQYF
TRBV6-2/TRBV6-3 CASETGTGGYEQYF
TRBV10-2 CASGVYSGNTIYF
TRBV20-1 CSASETSGTYEQYF
TRBV6-1 CASNRLAGNTGELFF
TRBV19 CASSITRGTEAFF
TRBV28 CASSFQGPPSSYEQYF
TRBV9 CASSVGQGLGEQYF
TRBV29-1 CSVGLGWDTEAFF
TRBV5-1 CASSLVGLPINEKLFF
TRBV10-3 CAISREKWGSTDTQYF
TRBV10-2 CASSESDRTMNTEAFF
TRBV27 CATSFGGSYNEQFF
TRBV11-2 CASSLDTGQDEKLFF
TRBV29-1 CSFDRENIQYF
TRBV10-3 CAISDPGLQGEKLFF
TRBV2 CASRQQEKQFF
TRBV20-1 CSARDSGRGTDTQYF
TRBV7-9 CASSPPGLADSYEQYF
TRBV20-1 CSASQREWAETQYF
TRBV7-2 CASRSTTRDLTYEQYF
TRBV24-1 CATSENEGTEAFF
TRBV6-5 CASSYSTSGTHEQYF
TRBV12-5 CASGFSVGGGETQYF
TRBV29-1 CSVGRDGRGYTF
TRBV11-2 CASSLEGTSEDNEQFF
TRBV6-1 CASTINGDGYGYTF
TRBV6-1 CASSVTSGSYRGDQYF
TRBV28 CASSHRGGGLAKNIQYF
TRBV7-3 CASSLDGASTDTQYF
TRBV12-3/TRBV12-4 CASSSLDKNTEAFF